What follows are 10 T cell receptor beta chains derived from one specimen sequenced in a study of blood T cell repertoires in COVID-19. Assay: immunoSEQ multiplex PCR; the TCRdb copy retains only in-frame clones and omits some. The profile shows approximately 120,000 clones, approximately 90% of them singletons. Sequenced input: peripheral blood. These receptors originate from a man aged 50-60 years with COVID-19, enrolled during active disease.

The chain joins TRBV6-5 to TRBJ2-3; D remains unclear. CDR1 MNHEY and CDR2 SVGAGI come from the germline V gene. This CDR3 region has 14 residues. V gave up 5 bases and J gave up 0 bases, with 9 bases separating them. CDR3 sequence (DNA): TGTGCCAGCAGTCCCGGTTCTAGCACAGATACGCAGTATTTT. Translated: CASSPGSSTDTQYF.

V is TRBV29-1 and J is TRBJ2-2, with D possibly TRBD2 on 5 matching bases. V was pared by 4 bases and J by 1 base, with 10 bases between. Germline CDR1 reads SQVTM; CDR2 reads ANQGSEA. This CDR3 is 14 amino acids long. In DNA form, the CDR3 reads TGCAGCGTTGTCGGACGGGAGAACACCGGGGAGCTGTTTTTT. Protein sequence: CSVVGRENTGELFF.

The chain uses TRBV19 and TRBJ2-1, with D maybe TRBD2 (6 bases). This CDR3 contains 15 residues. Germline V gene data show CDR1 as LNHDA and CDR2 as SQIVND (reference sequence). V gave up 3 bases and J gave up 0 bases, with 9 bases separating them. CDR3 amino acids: CASSISGDSYNEQFF. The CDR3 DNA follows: TGTGCCAGTAGTATTAGCGGAGACTCCTACAATGAGCAGTTCTTC.

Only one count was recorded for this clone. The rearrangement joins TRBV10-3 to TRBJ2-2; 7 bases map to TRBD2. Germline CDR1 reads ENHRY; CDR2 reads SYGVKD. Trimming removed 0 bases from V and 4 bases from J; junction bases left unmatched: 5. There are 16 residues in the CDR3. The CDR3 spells CAISESASGVTGELFF. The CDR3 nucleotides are TGTGCCATCAGTGAGTCGGCTAGCGGAGTCACCGGGGAGCTGTTTTTT.

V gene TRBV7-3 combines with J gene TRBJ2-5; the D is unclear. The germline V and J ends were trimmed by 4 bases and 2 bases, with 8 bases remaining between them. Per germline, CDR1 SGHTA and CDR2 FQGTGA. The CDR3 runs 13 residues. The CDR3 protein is CASSSPPQETQYF. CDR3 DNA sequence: TGTGCCAGCAGCTCCCCTCCGCAAGAGACCCAGTACTTC.

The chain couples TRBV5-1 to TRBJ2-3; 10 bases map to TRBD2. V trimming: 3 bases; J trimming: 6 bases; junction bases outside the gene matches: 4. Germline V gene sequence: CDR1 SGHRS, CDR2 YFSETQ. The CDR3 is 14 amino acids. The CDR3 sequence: CASSSPGLADTQYF. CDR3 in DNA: TGCGCCAGCAGCTCCCCGGGACTAGCGGATACGCAGTATTTT.

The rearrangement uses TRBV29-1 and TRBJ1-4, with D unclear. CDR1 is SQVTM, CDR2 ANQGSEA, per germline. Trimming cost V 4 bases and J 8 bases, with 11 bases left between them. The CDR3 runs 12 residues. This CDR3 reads CSVGASGEKLFF. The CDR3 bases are TGCAGCGTTGGAGCCTCGGGGGAAAAACTGTTTTTT. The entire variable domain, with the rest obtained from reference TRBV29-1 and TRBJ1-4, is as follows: SAVISQKPSRDICQRGTSLTIQCQVDSQVTMMFWYRQQPGQSLTLIATANQGSEATYESGFVIDKFPISRPNLTFSTLTVSNMSPEDSSIYLCSVGASGEKLFFGSGTQLSVL.

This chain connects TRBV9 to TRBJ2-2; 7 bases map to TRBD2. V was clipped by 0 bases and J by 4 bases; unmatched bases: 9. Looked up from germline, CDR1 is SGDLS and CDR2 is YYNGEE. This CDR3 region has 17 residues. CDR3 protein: CASSVVPSGISTGELFF. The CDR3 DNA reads TGTGCCAGCAGCGTAGTTCCAAGCGGGATTTCCACCGGGGAGCTGTTTTTT.

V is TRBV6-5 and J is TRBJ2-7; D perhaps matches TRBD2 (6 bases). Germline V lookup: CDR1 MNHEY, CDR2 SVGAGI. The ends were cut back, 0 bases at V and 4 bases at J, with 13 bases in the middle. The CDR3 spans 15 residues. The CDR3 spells CASSYSSSEGYEQYF. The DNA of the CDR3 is TGTGCCAGCAGTTACTCGTCCTCGGAGGGGTACGAGCAGTACTTC.

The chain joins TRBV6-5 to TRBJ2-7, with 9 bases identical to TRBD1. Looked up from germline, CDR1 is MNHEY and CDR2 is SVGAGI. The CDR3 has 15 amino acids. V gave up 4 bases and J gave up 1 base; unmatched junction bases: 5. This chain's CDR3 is CASSSQGAGSYEQYF. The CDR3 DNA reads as TGTGCCAGCAGTTCACAGGGGGCCGGGTCCTACGAGCAGTACTTC.